The sequence of this T cell receptor (beta chain) was determined in a study of response to subunit inactivated influenza vaccine. Broader study findings: Each seasonal influenza vaccination recruits few new T cells, the authors suggested.

There are many counts of this clonotype. Its antigen is unidentified. The CDR3 is 18 amino acids. Germline V gene sequence: CDR1 SGHRS, CDR2 YFSETQ. The V end lost 2 bases, the J end lost 2 bases, and 17 bases lay between the germline ends. Each CDR3 protein is one row after TCRdb ran MiXCR on the RT-PCR reads. Found here are approximately 500,000 distinct CDR3 sequences, 14% of them singletons; the top ten hold 11%. The sequences come from PBMCs from blood, collected about 11 days after vaccination. The sequence was obtained from a man aged 50 to 60 who received an inactivated influenza vaccine. The chain uses TRBV5-1 and TRBJ2-6; tentative D call: TRBD2 (6 bases). CDR3 residues: CASSFQAGATTGANVLTF. CDR3 bases: TGCGCCAGCAGCTTCCAAGCGGGCGCGACGACTGGGGCCAACGTCCTGACTTTC.